This TCR beta chain came from a study of T cell responses to AZD1222 COVID-19 vaccine. Background on the study: Doses given second, at about 4 or about 12 weeks, were pooled. Findings and limits, study-wide: The breadth and depth of Spike-specific TCRs increased once two AZD1222 doses had been given. Only six individuals given AZD1222 were seropositive at baseline.

Sequencing used immunoSEQ multiplex PCR; TCRdb keeps in-frame clones, though not all of them. The table lists approximately 150,000 clones, around 94% of them singletons. The CDR3 runs to 18 residues. Trimming took 5 bases from V and 2 from J, leaving 21 bases between them. Germline CDR1 SEHNR, CDR2 FQNEAQ (reference sequence). As concerns this clone: Its antigen is unknown.

The chain links TRBV7-9 to TRBJ2-2; D is possibly TRBD2 (6 bases). The sequence was obtained from an adult in good health. This sample comprised peripheral blood, obtained on day 0 of AZD1222 vaccination. Here the CDR3 reads CASSHGTSGTRNTGELFF. The CDR3 DNA sequence: TGTGCCAGCAGCCATGGAACATCCGGGACTCGTAACACCGGGGAGCTGTTTTTT.